This T cell receptor beta chain was sequenced during a study of blood T cell repertoires in COVID-19. This table comes from immunoSEQ multiplex PCR, and its TCRdb copy is limited to in-frame clones, with some not included. The sample lists some 370,000 clones; roughly four fifths were seen once. V shed 7 bases and J shed 4 bases, with 13 bases lying between them. This CDR3 spans 13 amino acids. The chain is built from TRBV12-3 or TRBV12-4 and TRBJ1-1, with D maybe TRBD1 (6 bases). The source is a woman in her forties or fifties who had recovered from COVID-19. The source material was PBMCs or T cells enriched from blood (not recorded which). CDR3 loop: CASKTGYSTEAFF. Written as DNA, the CDR3 is TGTGCCAGCAAAACAGGGTATTCCACTGAAGCTTTCTTT.